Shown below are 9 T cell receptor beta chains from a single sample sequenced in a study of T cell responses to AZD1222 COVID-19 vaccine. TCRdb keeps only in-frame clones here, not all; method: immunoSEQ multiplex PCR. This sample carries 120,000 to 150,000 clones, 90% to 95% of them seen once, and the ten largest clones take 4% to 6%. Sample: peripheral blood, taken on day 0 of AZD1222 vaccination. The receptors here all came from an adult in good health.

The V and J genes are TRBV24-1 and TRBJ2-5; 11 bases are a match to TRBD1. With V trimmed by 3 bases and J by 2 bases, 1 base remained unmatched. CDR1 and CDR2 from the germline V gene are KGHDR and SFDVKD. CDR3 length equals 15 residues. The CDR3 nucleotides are TGTGCCACCAGTGATGGGACAGGGGGGCAAGAGACCCAGTACTTC. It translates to CATSDGTGGQETQYF.

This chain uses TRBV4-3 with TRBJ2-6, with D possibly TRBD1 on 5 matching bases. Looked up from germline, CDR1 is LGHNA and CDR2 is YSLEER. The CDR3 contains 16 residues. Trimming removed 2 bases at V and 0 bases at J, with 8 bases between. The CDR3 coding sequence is TGCGCCAGCAGCCAACCCAGGGCCTCTGGGGCCAACGTCCTGACTTTC. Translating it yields CASSQPRASGANVLTF.

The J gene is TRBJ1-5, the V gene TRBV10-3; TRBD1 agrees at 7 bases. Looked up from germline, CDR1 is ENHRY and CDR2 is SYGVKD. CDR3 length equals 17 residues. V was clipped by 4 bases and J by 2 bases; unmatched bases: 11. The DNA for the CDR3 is TGTGCCATCAGTGCTCAAGGGGGCGCGGTTGGCAATCAGCCCCAGCATTTT. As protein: CAISAQGGAVGNQPQHF.

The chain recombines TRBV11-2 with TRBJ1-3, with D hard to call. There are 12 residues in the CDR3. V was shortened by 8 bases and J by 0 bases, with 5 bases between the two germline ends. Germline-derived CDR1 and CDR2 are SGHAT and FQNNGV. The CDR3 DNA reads TGTGCCAGCCGGGCCTCTGGAAACACCATATATTTT. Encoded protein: CASRASGNTIYF.

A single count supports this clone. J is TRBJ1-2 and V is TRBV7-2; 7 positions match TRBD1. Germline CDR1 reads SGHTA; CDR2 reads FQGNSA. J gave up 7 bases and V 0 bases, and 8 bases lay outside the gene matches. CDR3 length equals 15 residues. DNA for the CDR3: TGTGCCAGCAGCTTAGCGTCGTTAGACAGGGTTGGCTACACCTTC. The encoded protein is CASSLASLDRVGYTF.

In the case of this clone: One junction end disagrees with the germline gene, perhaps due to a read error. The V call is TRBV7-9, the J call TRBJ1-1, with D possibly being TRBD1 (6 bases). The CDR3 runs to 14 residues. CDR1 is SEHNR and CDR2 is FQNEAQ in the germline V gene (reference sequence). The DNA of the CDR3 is TGTGCCAGCAGCTTAGGTACGGGGGGCGCTGAGGCTTTCTTT. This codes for CASSLGTGGAEAFF. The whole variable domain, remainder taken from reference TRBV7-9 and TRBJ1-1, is DTGVSQNPRHKITKRGQNVTFRCDPISEHNRLYWYRQTLGQGPEFLTYFQNEAQLEKSRLLSDRFSAERPKGSFSTLEIQRTEQGDSAMYLCASSLGTGGAEAFFGQGTRLTVV.

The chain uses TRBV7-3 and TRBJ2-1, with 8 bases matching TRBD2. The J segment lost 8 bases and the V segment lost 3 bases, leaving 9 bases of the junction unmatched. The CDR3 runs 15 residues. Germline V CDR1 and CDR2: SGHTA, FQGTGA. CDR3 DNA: TGTGCCAGCAGCTTCTCCTGGACTAGCTTCGATGAGCAGTTCTTC. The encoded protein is CASSFSWTSFDEQFF.

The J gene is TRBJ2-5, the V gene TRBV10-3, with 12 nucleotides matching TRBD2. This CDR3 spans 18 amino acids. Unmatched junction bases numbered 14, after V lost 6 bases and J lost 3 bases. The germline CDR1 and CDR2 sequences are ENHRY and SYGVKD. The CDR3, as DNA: TGTGCCATCAGGGGAGGACTAGCGGGGCAGAAATTAGAAGAGACCCAGTACTTC. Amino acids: CAIRGGLAGQKLEETQYF.

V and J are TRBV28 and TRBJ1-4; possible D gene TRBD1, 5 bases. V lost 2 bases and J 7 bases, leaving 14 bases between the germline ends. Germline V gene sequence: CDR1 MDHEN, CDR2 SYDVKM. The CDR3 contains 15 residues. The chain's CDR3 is CASSLGGTGFEKLFF. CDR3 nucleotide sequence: TGTGCCAGCAGTTTAGGGGGGACGGGGTTTGAAAAACTGTTTTTT. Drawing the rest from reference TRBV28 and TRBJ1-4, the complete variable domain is DVKVTQSSRYLVKRTGEKVFLECVQDMDHENMFWYRQDPGLGLRLIYFSYDVKMKEKGDIPEGYSVSREKKERFSLILESASTNQTSMYLCASSLGGTGFEKLFFGSGTQLSVL.